The source of this TCR beta chain is a study of blood T cell repertoires in COVID-19. Study processing details: Amplification of reference gene primers provided the estimated nucleated cell counts. Method: immunoSEQ multiplex PCR; TCRdb's copy keeps in-frame clones and lacks some. V, J and clone size derive from that table, while D and trimming were established from the DNA sequence. Of around 210,000 clones detected, 80% to 90% appear once; the ten largest clones hold about 1.5%. The CDR3 has 11 amino acids. The sequencing sample was made of peripheral blood. The origin of this receptor is a man between 18 and 29 years old with active or convalescent COVID-19. The chain carries TRBV21-1 and TRBJ2-7; the table assigns TRBD1, which was not confirmed against the DNA. TRBV21-1 is classified as a pseudogene. Here the CDR3 reads CASGRQASGYF. In DNA form, the CDR3 reads TGTGCCAGCGGTCGACAGGCGAGCGGATACTTC.